This TCR beta chain was documented in a study of a mutant IDH1 vaccine in newly diagnosed glioma. Study conclusions and caveats: Whatever changes occurred in top peripheral T cell clonotypes seemed unrelated to pseudoprogression.

This sample's time point: baseline, week 1 (first vaccination visit). The treatment here: pre-vaccination baseline after standard-of-care therapy. For this clone: Its cognate antigen is unknown.

V trimming: 4 bases; J trimming: 2 bases; junction bases outside the gene matches: 10. Germline assignment: CDR1 SNHLY and CDR2 FYNNEI. The CDR3 totals 19 residues. The table came from immunoSEQ multiplex PCR; TCRdb's copy has only in-frame clones and leaves some out. The sample has 99,000 or so clones; around 90% are singletons. The source of this sequence is a woman between 50 and 59 years old with glioma. The material was PBMCs, obtained from a glioma patient treated with radiotherapy, temozolomide or both. The genes are TRBV2 and TRBJ2-2, with 13 bases fitting TRBD2. CDR3 loop: CASSGTSGRAVGNTGELFF. For the CDR3, the DNA is TGTGCCAGCAGTGGTACTAGCGGGAGGGCCGTAGGAAACACCGGGGAGCTGTTTTTT.